The 14 T cell receptor beta chains below were found in one sample sequenced in a study of T cell responses to AZD1222 COVID-19 vaccine. TCRdb's copy holds only in-frame clones and misses some; the assay was immunoSEQ multiplex PCR. This table has around 94,000 clones, around 83% appearing once. Here the sequenced sample was peripheral blood, taken on day 0 of AZD1222 vaccination. The receptors were sampled from an adult in good health.

The chain uses TRBV7-9 and TRBJ2-1; 13 bases line up with TRBD2. The germline gives CDR1 SEHNR, CDR2 FQNEAQ (reference sequence). Germline trimming cut 3 bases from V and 2 bases from J; bases unmatched to any gene: 7. The CDR3 is made up of 18 amino acids. Here the CDR3 DNA reads TGTGCCAGCAGCTTCCTGGGACTAGCGGGGATCACCTACAATGAGCAGTTCTTC. This codes for CASSFLGLAGITYNEQFF.

The V and J genes are TRBV4-2 and TRBJ1-1; D is perhaps TRBD1 (5 bases). V lost 0 bases to trimming and J lost 0 bases, with 14 bases between them. Germline CDR1 is LGHNA and CDR2 is YNFKEQ. The CDR3 covers 17 residues. The CDR3 is CASSQEGPGRMNTEAFF. The CDR3 coding sequence is TGTGCCAGCAGCCAAGAAGGCCCAGGGCGGATGAACACTGAAGCTTTCTTT.

This clone was detected once. V gene TRBV2 combines with J gene TRBJ2-5; TRBD2 might be the D (6 bases). Germline CDR1 and CDR2: SNHLY and FYNNEI. This CDR3 comprises 14 residues. Trimming pared 7 bases from V and 2 bases from J, leaving 14 bases between. CDR3 nucleotides: TGTGCCAGCATGGTGGAGGGGAGGCAAGAGACCCAGTACTTC. The encoded protein is CASMVEGRQETQYF. The whole variable domain, remainder taken from reference TRBV2 and TRBJ2-5, is EPEVTQTPSHQVTQMGQEVILRCVPISNHLYFYWYRQILGQKVEFLVSFYNNEISEKSEIFDDQFSVERPDGSNFTLKIRSTKLEDSAMYFCASMVEGRQETQYFGPGTRLLVL.

This clone was seen only once. This chain links TRBV5-8 with TRBJ1-4; unclear D gene. The CDR3 covers 16 residues. Germline CDR1 and CDR2: SGHTS and YDEGEE. Deletions cut 4 bases from V and 0 bases from J, with 13 bases between. The CDR3 spells CASSLLGRATNEKLFF. In DNA form, the CDR3 reads TGTGCCAGCAGCCTCCTAGGCCGTGCAACTAATGAAAAACTGTTTTTT.

This clone was recorded only once. V is TRBV7-9 and J is TRBJ1-1; no reliable D call. Between the trimmed V and J ends, which lost 1 base and 6 bases, there was a span of 12 bases. The CDR3 spans 14 residues. Germline V gene lookup returns CDR1 SEHNR and CDR2 FQNEAQ (reference sequence). CDR3 nucleotide sequence: TGTGCCAGCAGCTTAGTCCTGGGGATTGCTGAAGCTTTCTTT. It is translated as CASSLVLGIAEAFF.

The chain combines TRBV19 with TRBJ2-2, with unresolved D. This CDR3 has 14 amino acids. Trimming stripped 8 bases from V and 4 bases from J, with 14 bases between. CDR1 and CDR2 from the germline V gene are LNHDA and SQIVND (reference sequence). CDR3 loop: CASVNLGSTGELFF. CDR3 coding DNA: TGTGCCAGTGTTAATTTGGGCAGCACCGGGGAGCTGTTTTTT.

The rearrangement uses TRBV7-9 and TRBJ1-4, with 10 bases matching TRBD1. V lost 6 bases and J lost 7; bases outside the gene matches: 8. The CDR3 length is 15 residues. CDR1 is SEHNR and CDR2 is FQNEAQ in the germline V gene (reference sequence). CDR3 loop: CASSPPGQGSEKLFF. For the CDR3, the DNA is TGTGCCAGCAGTCCGCCGGGACAGGGGAGTGAAAAACTGTTTTTT. The full variable domain, rest sourced from reference TRBV7-9 and TRBJ1-4, is DTGVSQNPRHKITKRGQNVTFRCDPISEHNRLYWYRQTLGQGPEFLTYFQNEAQLEKSRLLSDRFSAERPKGSFSTLEIQRTEQGDSAMYLCASSPPGQGSEKLFFGSGTQLSVL.

The chain recombines TRBV27 with TRBJ2-1; no clear D gene. With 5 bases removed from V and 6 bases from J, the gap between germline ends came to 17 bases. From germline, CDR1 is MNHEY and CDR2 SMNVEV (reference sequence). The CDR3 has 15 residues. The DNA for the CDR3 is TGTGCCAGCAGTCCCCCCTTAGGTTCGTCCAATGAGCAGTTCTTC. This translates into CASSPPLGSSNEQFF.

The J gene is TRBJ2-2, the V gene TRBV5-1; the D gene is possibly TRBD2 (6 bases). The germline CDR1 and CDR2 sequences are SGHRS and YFSETQ. This CDR3 is built from 18 residues. The V end was cut by 1 base, the J end by 7 bases, with 23 bases between. As DNA, the CDR3 is TGCGCCAGCAGCTTGTTCGAGCTCGGGGGTCGAGGTGGCGGGGAGCTGTTTTTT. It encodes CASSLFELGGRGGGELFF.

The CDR3 region is CASSVGSGFRAFF. The CDR3 DNA reads as TGTGCCAGCAGTGTCGGGTCGGGGTTTAGAGCTTTCTTT. The J gene is TRBJ1-1, the V gene TRBV25-1; D is unclear. The germline V gene encodes CDR1 MGHDK and CDR2 SYGVNS. V was clipped by 4 bases and J by 10 bases, with 16 bases between them. The CDR3 extends over 13 amino acids. Looking up the rest from reference TRBV25-1 and TRBJ1-1 gives the full variable domain: EADIYQTPRYLVIGTGKKITLECSQTMGHDKMYWYQQDPGMELHLIHYSYGVNSTEKGDLSSESTVSRIRTEHFPLTLESARPSHTSQYLCASSVGSGFRAFFGQGTRLTVV.

The chain joins TRBV27 to TRBJ2-7; D is undetermined. V lost 2 bases and J 3 bases, leaving 11 bases between the germline ends. The CDR3 has 14 residues. Per germline, CDR1 MNHEY and CDR2 SMNVEV (reference sequence). CDR3 protein: CASSLGPGIYEQYF. The CDR3 nucleotides read TGTGCCAGCAGTTTAGGTCCCGGTATCTACGAGCAGTACTTC.

The rearrangement joins TRBV2 to TRBJ1-1; TRBD1 might be the D (6 bases). V lost 6 bases and J lost 0, with 17 bases in between. CDR1 and CDR2 from the germline V gene are SNHLY and FYNNEI. The CDR3 length is 16 residues. CDR3 DNA sequence: TGTGCCAGCAGGCTTGAGGGGGGGTTATTGAACACTGAAGCTTTCTTT. Translation: CASRLEGGLLNTEAFF.

The V gene is TRBV28, the J gene TRBJ1-6; D call uncertain. V gave up 7 bases and J gave up 9 bases, with 10 bases separating them. This CDR3 comprises 12 residues. Germline-derived CDR1 and CDR2 are MDHEN and SYDVKM. CDR3 loop: CASTFVSSPLHF. In DNA form, the CDR3 reads TGTGCCAGCACGTTCGTAAGTTCACCCCTCCACTTT.

The chain links TRBV7-3 to TRBJ2-6, with 10 nucleotides matching TRBD2. The germline CDR1 and CDR2 sequences are SGHTA and FQGTGA. This CDR3 comprises 18 residues. V gave up 5 bases and J gave up 0 bases; unmatched junction bases: 7. In DNA, the CDR3 is TGTGCCAGCAGCCAGACTAGCGGGCCTAGCTCTGGGGCCAACGTCCTGACTTTC. It is translated as CASSQTSGPSSGANVLTF. Filled out from reference TRBV7-3 and TRBJ2-6, the complete variable domain reads GAGVSQTPSNKVTEKGKYVELRCDPISGHTALYWYRQSLGQGPEFLIYFQGTGAADDSGLPNDRFFAVRPEGSVSTLKIQRTERGDSAVYLCASSQTSGPSSGANVLTFGAGSRLTVL.